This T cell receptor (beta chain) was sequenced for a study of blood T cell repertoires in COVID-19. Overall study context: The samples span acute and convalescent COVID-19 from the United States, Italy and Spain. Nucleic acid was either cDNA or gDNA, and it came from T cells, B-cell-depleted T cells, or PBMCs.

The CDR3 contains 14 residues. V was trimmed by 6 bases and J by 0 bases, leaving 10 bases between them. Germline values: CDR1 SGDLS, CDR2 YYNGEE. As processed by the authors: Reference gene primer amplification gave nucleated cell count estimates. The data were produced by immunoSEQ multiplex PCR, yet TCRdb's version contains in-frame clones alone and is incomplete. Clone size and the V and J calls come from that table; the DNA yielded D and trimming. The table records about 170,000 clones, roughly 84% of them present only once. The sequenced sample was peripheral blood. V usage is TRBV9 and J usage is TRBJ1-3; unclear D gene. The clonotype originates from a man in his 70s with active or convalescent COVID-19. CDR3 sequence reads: CASNREGSGNTIYF. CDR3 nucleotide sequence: TGTGCCAGCAATCGCGAGGGCTCTGGAAACACCATATATTTT.